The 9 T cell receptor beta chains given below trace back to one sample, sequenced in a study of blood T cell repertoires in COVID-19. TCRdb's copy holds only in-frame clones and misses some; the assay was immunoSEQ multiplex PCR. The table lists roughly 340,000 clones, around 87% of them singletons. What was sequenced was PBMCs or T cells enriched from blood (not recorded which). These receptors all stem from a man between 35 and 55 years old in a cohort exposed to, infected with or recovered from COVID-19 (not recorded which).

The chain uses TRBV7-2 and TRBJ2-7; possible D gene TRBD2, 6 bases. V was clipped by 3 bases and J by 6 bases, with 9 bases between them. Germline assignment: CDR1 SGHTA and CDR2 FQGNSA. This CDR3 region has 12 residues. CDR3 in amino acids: CASSLAGPEQYF. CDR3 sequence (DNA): TGTGCCAGCAGCTTGGCGGGGCCCGAGCAGTACTTC.

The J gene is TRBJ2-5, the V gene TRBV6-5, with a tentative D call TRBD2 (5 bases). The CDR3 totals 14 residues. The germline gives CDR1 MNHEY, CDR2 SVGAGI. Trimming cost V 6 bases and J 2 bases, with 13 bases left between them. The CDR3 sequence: CASRYSGVQETQYF. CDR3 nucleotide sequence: TGTGCCAGCAGGTATTCCGGGGTACAAGAGACCCAGTACTTC.

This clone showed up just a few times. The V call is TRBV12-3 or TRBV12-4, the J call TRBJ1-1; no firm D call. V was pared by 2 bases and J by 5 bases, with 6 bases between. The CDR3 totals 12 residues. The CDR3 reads CASSLRRTEAFF. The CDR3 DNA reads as TGTGCCAGCAGTTTAAGGAGGACTGAAGCTTTCTTT.

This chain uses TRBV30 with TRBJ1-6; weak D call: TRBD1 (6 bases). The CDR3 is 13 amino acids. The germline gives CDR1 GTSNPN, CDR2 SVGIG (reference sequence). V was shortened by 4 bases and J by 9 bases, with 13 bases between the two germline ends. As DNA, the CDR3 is TGTGCCTGGAAAGTCTCCAGGGGTTCACCCCTCCACTTT. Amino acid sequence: CAWKVSRGSPLHF.

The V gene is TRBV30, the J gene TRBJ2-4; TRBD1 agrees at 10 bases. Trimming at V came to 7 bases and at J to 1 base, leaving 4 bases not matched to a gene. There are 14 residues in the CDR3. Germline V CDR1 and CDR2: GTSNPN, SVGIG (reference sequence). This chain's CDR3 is CAYTTGGAKNIQYF. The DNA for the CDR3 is TGTGCCTACACGACAGGGGGCGCCAAAAACATTCAGTACTTC.

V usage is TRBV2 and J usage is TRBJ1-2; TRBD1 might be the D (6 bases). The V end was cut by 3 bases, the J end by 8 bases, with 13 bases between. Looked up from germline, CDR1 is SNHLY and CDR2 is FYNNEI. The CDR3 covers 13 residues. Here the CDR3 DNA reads TGTGCCAGCAGTGACAGGGGAGTTTTGGGCTACACCTTC. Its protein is CASSDRGVLGYTF.

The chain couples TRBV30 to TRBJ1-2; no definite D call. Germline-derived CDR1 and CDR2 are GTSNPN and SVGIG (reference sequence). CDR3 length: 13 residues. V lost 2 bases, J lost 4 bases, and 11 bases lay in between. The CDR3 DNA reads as TGTGCCTGGAGTTCCGCCCTGCGCTATGGCTACACCTTC. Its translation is CAWSSALRYGYTF.

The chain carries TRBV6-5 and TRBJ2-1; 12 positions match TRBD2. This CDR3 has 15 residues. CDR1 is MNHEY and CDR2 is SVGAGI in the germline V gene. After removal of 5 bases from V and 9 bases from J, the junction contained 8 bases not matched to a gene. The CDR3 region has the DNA TGTGCCAGCAGTCGACTAGCGGGAGAGCAGGGTGAGCAGTTCTTC. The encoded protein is CASSRLAGEQGEQFF.

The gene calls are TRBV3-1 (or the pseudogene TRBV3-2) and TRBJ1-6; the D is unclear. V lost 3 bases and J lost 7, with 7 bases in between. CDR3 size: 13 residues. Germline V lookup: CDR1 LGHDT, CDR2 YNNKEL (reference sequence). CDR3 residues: CASSHLLNSPLHF. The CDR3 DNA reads TGTGCCAGCAGCCACCTTTTAAATTCACCCCTCCACTTT.